These T cell receptor beta chains were read from a single sample in a study of cytomegalovirus exposure and HLA in healthy donors. TCRdb keeps only in-frame clones here, not all; method: immunoSEQ multiplex PCR. The table records about 140,000 clones, more than 60% of them present only once. What was sequenced was PBMCs. These receptors all come from a man younger than 45 in good health and CMV-seropositive. Both conserved end residues are part of each CDR3. D genes are given only for firm matches. Clone size is shown for a subset of rows, as once, few, many or a class of expanded clone.

V gene,D gene,clone size,J gene,CDR3 DNA,CDR3 protein
TRBV11-2,TRBD2,.,TRBJ2-2,TGTGCCAGCAGCTTAGTAGGAGCGGGGACCGGGGAGCTGTTTTTT,CASSLVGAGTGELFF
TRBV6-1,.,.,TRBJ1-1,TGTGCCAGCACTGACTACCCCAACACTGAAGCTTTCTTT,CASTDYPNTEAFF
TRBV25-1,TRBD2,.,TRBJ2-7,TGTGCCACCGAAACTGGAGGACTAGCGGGATACTACGAGCAGTACTTC,CATETGGLAGYYEQYF
TRBV7-9,.,.,TRBJ2-5,TGTGCCAGCAGCTTAGCGGTGGGAGTCGGTGAGACCCAGTACTTC,CASSLAVGVGETQYF
TRBV6-5,TRBD1,.,TRBJ1-4,TGTGCCAGCCGGGACAGAGAAAAACTGTTTTTT,CASRDREKLFF
TRBV5-1,.,few,TRBJ2-6,TGCGCCAGCAGCTTAGACGGAGCTGGGGCCAACGTCCTGACTTTC,CASSLDGAGANVLTF
TRBV7-3,.,.,TRBJ2-3,TGTGCCAGCAGCTTGAACGGGATCTACACAGATACGCAGTATTTT,CASSLNGIYTDTQYF
TRBV19,TRBD2,.,TRBJ2-1,TGTGCCAGTAGTATGTCCTTTGGCTCCGCGGGGGGCTCCTACAATGAGCAGTTCTTC,CASSMSFGSAGGSYNEQFF
TRBV11-2,TRBD2,.,TRBJ2-4,TGTGCCAGCAGCCGGCAGAGAGGACCCGGGGGGGACATTCAGTACTTC,CASSRQRGPGGDIQYF
TRBV29-1,TRBD1,once,TRBJ1-1,TGCAGCCCGACTGGACAGGGAAACACTGAAGCTTTCTTT,CSPTGQGNTEAFF
TRBV25-1,.,.,TRBJ2-2,TGTGCCAGCAATGCAGGGCCCCCCGGGGAGCTGTTTTTT,CASNAGPPGELFF
TRBV19,TRBD1,.,TRBJ2-7,TGTGCCAGTAGCGAGGGACAGGGTATCTACGAGCAGTACTTC,CASSEGQGIYEQYF
TRBV2,TRBD2,.,TRBJ2-7,TGTGCCAGCACCCTTGGACTAGCTGAAAACGAGCAGTACTTC,CASTLGLAENEQYF
TRBV10-3,.,.,TRBJ2-7,TGTGCCATCAGTGAGGCGCGCGCGAGCTCCTACGAGCAGTACTTC,CAISEARASSYEQYF
TRBV19,.,.,TRBJ1-5,TGTGCCAGTAATAAGGGACACGACCATCAGCCCCAGCATTTT,CASNKGHDHQPQHF
TRBV5-6,.,.,TRBJ1-1,TGTGCCAGCAGCCGAACAGGGTACACTGAAGCTTTCTTT,CASSRTGYTEAFF
TRBV6-5,.,.,TRBJ2-7,TGTGCCAGCAGCCCCGGCGGCAGAATTTACGAGCAGTACTTC,CASSPGGRIYEQYF
TRBV5-4,.,.,TRBJ1-5,TGTGCCACTAGGGCAGGGATCAATCAGCCCCAGCATTTT,CATRAGINQPQHF
TRBV11-2,.,.,TRBJ2-7,TGTGCCAGCAGCTTCACACAATCCTACGAGCAGTACTTC,CASSFTQSYEQYF
TRBV5-8,TRBD2,.,TRBJ2-1,TGTGCCAGCTGCACTAGCGGGAGTCAGTATGAGCAGTTCTTC,CASCTSGSQYEQFF
TRBV19,.,.,TRBJ1-4,TGTGCCAGTAGTATAGAAGGCAGGGGAAGGGAAAAACTGTTTTTT,CASSIEGRGREKLFF
TRBV18,TRBD2,.,TRBJ2-1,TGTGCCAGCTCACCACGGTCGGGGGGGGTATCTAGGAATGAGCAGTTCTTC,CASSPRSGGVSRNEQFF
TRBV5-1,TRBD1,few,TRBJ2-7,TGCGCCAGCAGCGGTGGACAGGTCTCCTACGAGCAGTACTTC,CASSGGQVSYEQYF
TRBV18,TRBD1,.,TRBJ1-2,TGTGCCAGCTCATTAGACAGGGCTAACTATGGCTACACCTTC,CASSLDRANYGYTF
TRBV6-5,.,few,TRBJ2-1,TGTGCCAGCAGTTTCACTAATGTACTGCGGGATCATGAGCAGTTCTTC,CASSFTNVLRDHEQFF
TRBV12-2,.,.,TRBJ2-7,TGTGCAAGTCGCCTGACTAGCGGGAGCGTCTACGAGCAGTACTTC,CASRLTSGSVYEQYF
TRBV30,.,.,TRBJ1-3,TGTGCCTGGAGTGTTGTCGGTGGAAACACCATATATTTT,CAWSVVGGNTIYF
TRBV5-1,TRBD1,.,TRBJ2-1,TGCGCCAGCAGCCCTCTAACAGGGGAGGAGCAGTTCTTC,CASSPLTGEEQFF
TRBV14,TRBD2,few,TRBJ2-1,TGTGCCAGCAGCCAAGGTGGTGCGGGAGCAGGCAATGAGCAGTTCTTC,CASSQGGAGAGNEQFF